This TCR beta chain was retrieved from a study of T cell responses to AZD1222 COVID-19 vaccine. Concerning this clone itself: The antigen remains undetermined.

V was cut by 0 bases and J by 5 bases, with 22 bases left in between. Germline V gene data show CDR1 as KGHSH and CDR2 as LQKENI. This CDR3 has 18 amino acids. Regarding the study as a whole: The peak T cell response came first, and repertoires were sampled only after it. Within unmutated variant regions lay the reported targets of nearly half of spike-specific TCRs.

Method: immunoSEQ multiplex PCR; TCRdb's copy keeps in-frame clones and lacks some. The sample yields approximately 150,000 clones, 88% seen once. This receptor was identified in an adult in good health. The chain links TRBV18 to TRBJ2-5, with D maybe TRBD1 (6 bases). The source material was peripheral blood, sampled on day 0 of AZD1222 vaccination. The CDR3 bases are TGTGCCAGCTCACCACCTTTGTCGGACAGCCGGGAAGGGGAGACCCAGTACTTC. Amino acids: CASSPPLSDSREGETQYF.